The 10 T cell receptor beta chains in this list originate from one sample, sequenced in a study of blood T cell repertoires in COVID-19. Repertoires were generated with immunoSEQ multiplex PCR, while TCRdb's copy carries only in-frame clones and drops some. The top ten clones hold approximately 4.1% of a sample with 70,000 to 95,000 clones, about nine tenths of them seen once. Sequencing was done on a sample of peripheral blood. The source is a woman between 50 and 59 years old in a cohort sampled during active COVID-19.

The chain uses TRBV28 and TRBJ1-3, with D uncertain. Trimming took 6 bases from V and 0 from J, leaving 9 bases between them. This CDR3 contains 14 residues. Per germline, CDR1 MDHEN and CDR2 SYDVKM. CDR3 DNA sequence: TGTGCCAGCAGCCGTGAGAGCTCTGGAAACACCATATATTTT. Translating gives CASSRESSGNTIYF.

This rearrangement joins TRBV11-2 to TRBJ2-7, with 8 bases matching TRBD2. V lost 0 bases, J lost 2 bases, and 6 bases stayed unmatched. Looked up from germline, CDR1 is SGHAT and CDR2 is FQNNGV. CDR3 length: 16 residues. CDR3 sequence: CASSLDTAGVAYEQYF. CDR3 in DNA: TGTGCCAGCAGCTTAGATACAGCGGGAGTGGCCTACGAGCAGTACTTC.

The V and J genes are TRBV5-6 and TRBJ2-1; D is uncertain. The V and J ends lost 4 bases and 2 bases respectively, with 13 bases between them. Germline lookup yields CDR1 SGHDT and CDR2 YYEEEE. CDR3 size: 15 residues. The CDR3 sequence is CASSHRSLAYNEQFF. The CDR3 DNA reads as TGTGCCAGCAGCCATCGTTCCCTAGCCTACAATGAGCAGTTCTTC.

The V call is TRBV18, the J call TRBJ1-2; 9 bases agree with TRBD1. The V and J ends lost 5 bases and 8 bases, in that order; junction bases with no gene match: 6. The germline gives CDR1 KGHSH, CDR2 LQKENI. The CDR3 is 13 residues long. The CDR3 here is CASSAGTGRGYTF. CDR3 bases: TGTGCCAGCTCAGCCGGGACAGGGAGGGGCTACACCTTC.

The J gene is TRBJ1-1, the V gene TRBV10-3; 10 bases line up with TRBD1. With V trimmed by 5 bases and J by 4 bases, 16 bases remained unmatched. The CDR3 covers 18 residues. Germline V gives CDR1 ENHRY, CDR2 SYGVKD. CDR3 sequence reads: CAISSPGTGESSGTEAFF. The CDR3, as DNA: TGTGCCATCAGTTCTCCCGGGACAGGGGAAAGCTCTGGCACTGAAGCTTTCTTT.

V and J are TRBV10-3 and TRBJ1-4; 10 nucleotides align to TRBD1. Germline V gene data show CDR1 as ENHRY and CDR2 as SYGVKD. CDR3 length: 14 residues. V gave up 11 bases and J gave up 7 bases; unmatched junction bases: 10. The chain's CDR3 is CASTPGDRGEKLFF. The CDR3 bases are TGTGCCTCCACCCCGGGGGACAGGGGTGAAAAACTGTTTTTT.

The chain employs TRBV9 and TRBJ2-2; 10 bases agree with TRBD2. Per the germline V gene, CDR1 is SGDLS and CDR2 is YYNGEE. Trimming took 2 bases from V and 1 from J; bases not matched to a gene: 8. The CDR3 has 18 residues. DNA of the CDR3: TGTGCCAGCAGCGTTGGGCTAGCGGGGGCCATGAACACCGGGGAGCTGTTTTTT. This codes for CASSVGLAGAMNTGELFF. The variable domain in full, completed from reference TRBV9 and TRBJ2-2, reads DSGVTQTPKHLITATGQRVTLRCSPRSGDLSVYWYQQSLDQGLQFLIQYYNGEERAKGNILERFSAQQFPDLHSELNLSSLELGDSALYFCASSVGLAGAMNTGELFFGEGSRLTVL.

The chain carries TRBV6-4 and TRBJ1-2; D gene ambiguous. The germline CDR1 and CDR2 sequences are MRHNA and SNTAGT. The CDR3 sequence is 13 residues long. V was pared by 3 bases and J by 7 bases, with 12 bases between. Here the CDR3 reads CASSERIGSGYTF. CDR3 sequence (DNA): TGTGCCAGCAGTGAGCGGATTGGGAGTGGCTACACCTTC.

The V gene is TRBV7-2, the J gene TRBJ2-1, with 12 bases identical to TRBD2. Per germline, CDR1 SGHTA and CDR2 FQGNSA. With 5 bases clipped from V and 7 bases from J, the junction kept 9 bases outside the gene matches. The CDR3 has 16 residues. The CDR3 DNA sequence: TGTGCCAGCAGCCCCTGGCGGCTAGCGGGAGGGAATGAGCAGTTCTTC. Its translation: CASSPWRLAGGNEQFF.

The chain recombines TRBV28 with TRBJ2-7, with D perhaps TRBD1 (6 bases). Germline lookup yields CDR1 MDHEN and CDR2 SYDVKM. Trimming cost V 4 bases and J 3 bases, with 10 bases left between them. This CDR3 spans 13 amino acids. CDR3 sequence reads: CASSYDRNYEQYF. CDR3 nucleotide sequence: TGTGCCAGCAGTTATGACAGGAACTACGAGCAGTACTTC.